The 12 T cell receptor beta chains presented below share a single source sample, sequenced in a study of blood T cell repertoires in COVID-19. Only in-frame clones appear in the TCRdb table, and some are missing; sequencing was by immunoSEQ multiplex PCR. The sample consists of about 330,000 clones, around 86% of them appearing once. Input material: PBMCs or T cells enriched from blood (not recorded which). These receptors were collected from a woman aged 18-29 years who had recovered from COVID-19.

The chain recombines TRBV5-5 with TRBJ1-2; no clear D gene. CDR3 length equals 14 residues. V lost 0 bases and J lost 4, with 10 bases in between. The germline gives CDR1 SGHKS, CDR2 YYEKEE (reference sequence). This chain's CDR3 is CASSLGSLTYGYTF. The CDR3 nucleotides are TGTGCCAGCAGCTTGGGGTCCCTAACCTATGGCTACACCTTC.

The V and J genes are TRBV7-6 and TRBJ1-3; D might be TRBD1 (5 bases). This CDR3 is built from 16 residues. Germline V lookup: CDR1 SGHVS, CDR2 FNYEAQ. V was cut by 4 bases and J by 1 base, with 14 bases left in between. The CDR3, as DNA: TGTGCCAGCAGCTCACCCGAGACAGATTCTGGAAACACCATATATTTT. It encodes CASSSPETDSGNTIYF.

V usage is TRBV27 and J usage is TRBJ2-3, with 7 positions matching TRBD1. Germline CDR1 MNHEY, CDR2 SMNVEV (reference sequence). V shed 7 bases and J 3 bases; nucleotides not matched to a gene: 4. There are 13 residues in the CDR3. CDR3 residues: CASIRQGTDTQYF. The CDR3 nucleotides are TGTGCCAGCATAAGACAGGGTACAGATACGCAGTATTTT.

The chain employs TRBV24-1 and TRBJ2-1, with 11 bases matching TRBD2. Germline CDR1 KGHDR, CDR2 SFDVKD. The CDR3 covers 19 residues. The V gene end was trimmed by 5 bases and the J gene end by 5 bases; junction bases not matched to a gene: 16. The CDR3, as DNA: TGTGCCACCAGTGGCTCACAGGGGCTAGCGGGAGGAGTTAACAATGAGCAGTTCTTC. As protein: CATSGSQGLAGGVNNEQFF.

The rearrangement joins TRBV4-2 to TRBJ2-1; 11 bases fit TRBD2. Germline V lookup: CDR1 LGHNA, CDR2 YNFKEQ. The ends lost 5 bases at V and 7 bases at J; junction bases unmatched: 13. The CDR3 loop spans 17 amino acids. CDR3 sequence reads: CASSTGSSGGAGNEQFF. The CDR3 DNA sequence: TGTGCCAGCAGCACAGGGAGTAGCGGGGGGGCGGGAAATGAGCAGTTCTTC.

This rearrangement joins TRBV9 to TRBJ2-7; 7 bases fit TRBD2. Germline CDR1 is SGDLS and CDR2 is YYNGEE. CDR3 size: 17 residues. Trimming at V came to 0 bases and at J to 0 bases, leaving 9 bases not matched to a gene. CDR3 amino acids: CASSVGYLGGTSYEQYF. Written as DNA, the CDR3 is TGTGCCAGCAGCGTAGGATATTTGGGAGGGACCTCCTACGAGCAGTACTTC.

The rearrangement uses TRBV6-5 and TRBJ1-2; TRBD1 agrees at 10 bases. CDR1 MNHEY and CDR2 SVGAGI come from the germline V gene. V shed 6 bases, J shed 1 base, and the junction held 2 bases outside the gene matches. This CDR3 has 14 amino acids. DNA of the CDR3: TGTGCCAGCAGGGGACAGGGGATTAACTATGGCTACACCTTC. Its protein is CASRGQGINYGYTF.

V and J are TRBV7-9 and TRBJ1-1; the match to TRBD1 covers 7 bases. Germline CDR1 is SEHNR and CDR2 is FQNEAQ (reference sequence). The V gene end was trimmed by 2 bases and the J gene end by 1 base; junction bases not matched to a gene: 10. This CDR3 has 17 residues. The CDR3: CASSLTPQGVKNTEAFF. The DNA for the CDR3 is TGTGCCAGCAGCTTAACTCCGCAGGGGGTTAAGAACACTGAAGCTTTCTTT.

The gene calls are TRBV27 and TRBJ2-7; perhaps TRBD2 as D (6 bases). The length of the CDR3 is 16 residues. Trimming took off 1 base at V and 1 base at J, with 14 bases between the two ends. The V gene's germline CDR1 is MNHEY and CDR2 SMNVEV (reference sequence). The CDR3 DNA sequence: TGTGCCAGCAGTTTATTTTCGACTAGGACGTCCTACGAGCAGTACTTC. Its protein is CASSLFSTRTSYEQYF.

The chain employs TRBV11-3 and TRBJ1-1; D unclear. The germline V gene encodes CDR1 SGHNT and CDR2 YENEEA. The CDR3 totals 13 residues. Trimming pared 0 bases from V and 4 bases from J, leaving 6 bases between. CDR3 protein: CASSLDLSTEAFF. DNA of the CDR3: TGTGCCAGCAGCTTAGATCTAAGCACTGAAGCTTTCTTT.

This chain connects TRBV28 to TRBJ1-2; D perhaps matches TRBD1 (6 bases). The germline CDR1 and CDR2 sequences are MDHEN and SYDVKM. The CDR3 covers 12 residues. V was trimmed by 3 bases and J by 7 bases, leaving 9 bases between them. For the CDR3, the DNA is TGTGCCAGCAGTTTTTTGGGGGCTGGCTACACCTTC. Residues: CASSFLGAGYTF.

The genes are TRBV15 and TRBJ2-2; weak D call: TRBD2 (5 bases). Per the germline V gene, CDR1 is LNHNV and CDR2 is YYDKDF (reference sequence). V lost 4 bases, J lost 3 bases, and 12 bases lay in between. CDR3 length equals 15 residues. DNA of the CDR3: TGTGCCACCAGCATTCTACTAGAGCACACCGGGGAGCTGTTTTTT. It specifies CATSILLEHTGELFF.